Listed below are T cell receptor beta chains from one sample, sequenced in a study of T-cell reconstitution after alpha-beta-depleted transplantation in children. One entry per CDR3 protein results from TCRdb running MiXCR on the PCR reads. The sample carries 45,000 to 55,000 distinct CDR3 sequences, more than 5% recorded once. This material consisted of PBMCs, mostly from graft donor cells, taken 60 days after TCRalphabeta/CD19-depleted stem cell transplant. The receptors come from a female patient aged 2-9 years who had a stem cell transplant for aplastic anemia, so the T cells may come from the graft donor. Each CDR3 is given with its conserved first and last residue. A D gene is named only where the DNA matches it firmly. Clone sizes are given selectively: once, few, many, or a class where the clone is expanded.

size	V	D	J	DNA	CDR3
many	TRBV5-1	TRBD2	TRBJ2-5	TGCGCCAGCAGCTTGGTTGGCGGCGGGGGGTTAGAGACCCAGTACTTC	CASSLVGGGGLETQYF
many	TRBV27	TRBD2	TRBJ2-3	TGTGCCAGCAGTCTAGCGGGAACAGTAGATACGCAGTATTTT	CASSLAGTVDTQYF
many	TRBV3-1	TRBD1	TRBJ2-1	TGTGCCAGCAGCCAAGGTGGGACAGGGATCAATGAGCAGTTCTTC	CASSQGGTGINEQFF
many	TRBV7-2	NA	TRBJ1-5	TGTGCCAGCAGCCTCCGGGGGAAGAATGGCAATCAGCCCCAGCATTTT	CASSLRGKNGNQPQHF
many	TRBV6-6	NA	TRBJ2-7	TGTGCCAGCAGTTTGGGATACCCATACTCCTACGAGCAGTACTTC	CASSLGYPYSYEQYF
many	TRBV28	NA	TRBJ2-7	TGTGCCAGCAAGACAGGTTCATACGAGCAGTACTTC	CASKTGSYEQYF
NA	TRBV9	TRBD1	TRBJ1-6	TGTGCCAGCAGCGTAGGCGGGACAGACCCTCACGGGGGAGGTTCACCCCTCCACTTT	CASSVGGTDPHGGGSPLHF
NA	TRBV3-1	NA	TRBJ2-7	TGTGCCAGCAGCCAAGTTCTGTCGGGATCCTTATACGAGCAGTACTTC	CASSQVLSGSLYEQYF
many	TRBV20-1	TRBD1	TRBJ1-4	TGCAGTGCCCCCACAGGGGCAACTAATGAAAAACTGTTTTTT	CSAPTGATNEKLFF
many	TRBV28	TRBD2	TRBJ2-1	TGTGCCAGCAGTTTAATAGAGGCGGGAGACTACAATGAGCAGTTCTTC	CASSLIEAGDYNEQFF
NA	TRBV4-2	TRBD2	TRBJ2-3	TGTGCCAGCAGCCCCACTAGCGGGAGTGGAACAGATACGCAGTATTTT	CASSPTSGSGTDTQYF
many	TRBV7-8	NA	TRBJ2-4	TGTGCCAGCAGCTTAGGCGGCGGAGACATTCAGTACTTC	CASSLGGGDIQYF
many	TRBV20-1	NA	TRBJ2-3	TGCAGTGCTCCCAGTATGAGCCACACAGATACGCAGTATTTT	CSAPSMSHTDTQYF
few	TRBV6-1	NA	TRBJ1-1	TGTGCCAGCAGGGCCGGGGGGCCCACGCTTGAAGCTTTCTTT	CASRAGGPTLEAFF
many	TRBV28	TRBD2	TRBJ2-3	TGTGCCAGCAGTTTGGCGGGAGGCCGGTCAGATACGCAGTATTTT	CASSLAGGRSDTQYF
many	TRBV28	TRBD1	TRBJ2-7	TGTGCCAGCAGTGGGGACAGGGAGAGGTACGAGCAGTACTTC	CASSGDRERYEQYF
NA	TRBV28	TRBD1	TRBJ2-7	TGTGCCAGCAGTTTTCTCGGACAGGGGATATACGAGCAGTACTTC	CASSFLGQGIYEQYF
many	TRBV27	TRBD1	TRBJ2-3	TGTGCCAGCATAGGGACAGGGGGCAGAGATACGCAGTATTTT	CASIGTGGRDTQYF
NA	TRBV29-1	NA	TRBJ1-3	TGCAGCGTTGACGGATCGGTCTCTGGAAACACCATATATTTT	CSVDGSVSGNTIYF